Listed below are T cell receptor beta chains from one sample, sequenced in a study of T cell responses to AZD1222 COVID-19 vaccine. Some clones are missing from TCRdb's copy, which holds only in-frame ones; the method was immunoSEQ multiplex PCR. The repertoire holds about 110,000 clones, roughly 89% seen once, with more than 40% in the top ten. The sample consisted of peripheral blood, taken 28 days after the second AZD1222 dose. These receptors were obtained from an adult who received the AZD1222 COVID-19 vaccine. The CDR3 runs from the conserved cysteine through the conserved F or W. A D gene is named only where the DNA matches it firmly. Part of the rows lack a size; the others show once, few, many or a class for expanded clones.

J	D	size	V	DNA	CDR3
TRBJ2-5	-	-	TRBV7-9	TGTGCCAGCAGCCGGGACGGCGGTTTTGAGACCCAGTACTTC	CASSRDGGFETQYF
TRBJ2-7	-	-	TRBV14	TGTGCCAGCAGCCAAGCAGTCTACGAGCAGTACTTC	CASSQAVYEQYF
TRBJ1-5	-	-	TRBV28	TGTGCCAGCAGTGTCAACAATCAGCCCCAGCATTTT	CASSVNNQPQHF
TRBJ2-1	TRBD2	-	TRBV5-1	TGCGCCAGCAGCGAAGCCGGGACTAGCTACAATGAGCAGTTCTTC	CASSEAGTSYNEQFF
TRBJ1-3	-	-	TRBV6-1	TGTGCCAGCAGTGAATCTCTGACAATAACTGTTGGAAACACCATATATTTT	CASSESLTITVGNTIYF
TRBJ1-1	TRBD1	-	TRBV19	TGTGCCAGTCGCTCGACAGGGCTGAACACTGAAGCTTTCTTT	CASRSTGLNTEAFF
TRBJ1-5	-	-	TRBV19	TGTGCCAGTAGACCGCAGGGACAAAGCAATCAGCCCCAGCATTTT	CASRPQGQSNQPQHF
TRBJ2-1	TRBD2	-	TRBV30	TGTGCCTGGAGTCCCGGACTAGCGATCAATGAGCAGTTCTTC	CAWSPGLAINEQFF
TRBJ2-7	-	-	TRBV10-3	TGTGCCATCAGTGACGGGGCGTATGGCGGGTCGTACGAGCAGTACTTC	CAISDGAYGGSYEQYF
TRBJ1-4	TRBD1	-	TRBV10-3	TGTGCCATCAGTCCGCAGGGGGCTAATGAAAAACTGTTTTTT	CAISPQGANEKLFF
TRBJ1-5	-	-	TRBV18	TGTGCCAGCCCTACAGAAAGACAGATTCTCAATCAGCCCCAGCATTTT	CASPTERQILNQPQHF
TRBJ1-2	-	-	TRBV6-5	TGTGCCAGCAGGCCCTCGGGAGATGGCTACACCTTC	CASRPSGDGYTF
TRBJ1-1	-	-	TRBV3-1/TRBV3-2	TGTGCCAGCAGCCAAGGCAGGGCCGAAGCTTTCTTT	CASSQGRAEAFF
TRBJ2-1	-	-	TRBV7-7	TGTGCCAGCAGCTTAGGTCTCCCAGGGACTGAGCAGTTCTTC	CASSLGLPGTEQFF
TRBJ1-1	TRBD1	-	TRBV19	TGTGCCAGTAGGGACAGGGGGTTGAACACTGAAGCTTTCTTT	CASRDRGLNTEAFF
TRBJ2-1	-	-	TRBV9	TGTGCCAGCAGCCTCAGGGCAGTTGCAAGCTCCTACAATGAGCAGTTCTTC	CASSLRAVASSYNEQFF
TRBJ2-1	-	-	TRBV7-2	TGTGCCAGCAGCTTAGAACCGTACAATGAGCAGTTCTTC	CASSLEPYNEQFF
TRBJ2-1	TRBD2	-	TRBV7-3	TGTGCCAGCAGCTTGGGACTAGAGTACAATGAGCAGTTCTTC	CASSLGLEYNEQFF
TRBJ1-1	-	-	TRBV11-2	TGTGCCAGCAGCTTAGGGCGGGGGAACACTGAAGCTTTCTTT	CASSLGRGNTEAFF
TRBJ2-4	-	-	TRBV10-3	TGTGCCATCAGTGACGCAGGGGCCTACGCCAAAAACATTCAGTACTTC	CAISDAGAYAKNIQYF
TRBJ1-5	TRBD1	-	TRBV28	TGTGCCAGCAGTTACAGGGGGTCAAGCAATCAGCCCCAGCATTTT	CASSYRGSSNQPQHF
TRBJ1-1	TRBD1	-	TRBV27	TGTGCCAGCAGTCCGTGGGACAGCCTCACTGAAGCTTTCTTT	CASSPWDSLTEAFF
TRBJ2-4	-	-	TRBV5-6	TGTGCCAGCAGCTTGATCGGGGGAGTCGGAAACATTCAGTACTTC	CASSLIGGVGNIQYF
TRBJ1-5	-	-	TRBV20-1	TGCAGTGCTAGAGGTAGTCAGCCCCAGCATTTT	CSARGSQPQHF
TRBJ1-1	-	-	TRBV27	TGTGCCAGCAGTCAGGCTGGGACTACTGAAGCTTTCTTT	CASSQAGTTEAFF
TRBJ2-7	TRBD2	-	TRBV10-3	TGTGCCAGCCGTGGCGGTAGCGGGCCCTACGAGCAGTACTTC	CASRGGSGPYEQYF
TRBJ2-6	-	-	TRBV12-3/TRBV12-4	TGTGCCAGCAGTCCTTCTGGGGCCAACGTCCTGACTTTC	CASSPSGANVLTF
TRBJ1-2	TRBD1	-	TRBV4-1	TGCGCCAGCAGCCATGTAGGGACAGATTACTATGGCTACACCTTC	CASSHVGTDYYGYTF
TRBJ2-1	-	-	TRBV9	TGTGCCAGCAGCGCACGAGTGGTTCCGGGGGAGCAGTTCTTC	CASSARVVPGEQFF
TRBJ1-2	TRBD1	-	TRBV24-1	TGTGCCACCAGCCCTGCAGGGGGCAACTATGGCTACACCTTC	CATSPAGGNYGYTF
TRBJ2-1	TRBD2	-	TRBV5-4	TGTGCCAGCAGCTTCGGTACTAGCGGCTACAATGAGCAGTTCTTC	CASSFGTSGYNEQFF
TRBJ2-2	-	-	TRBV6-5	TGTGCCAGCAGTACGTTCACCGGGGAGCTGTTTTTT	CASSTFTGELFF
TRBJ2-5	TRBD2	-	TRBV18	TGTGCCAGCTCACCTCCAGCGGGAGGTACAGGAGAGACCCAGTACTTC	CASSPPAGGTGETQYF
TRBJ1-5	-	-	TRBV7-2	TGTGCCAGCAGCCTCGCGGGGGGTCATGGCAATCAGCCCCAGCATTTT	CASSLAGGHGNQPQHF
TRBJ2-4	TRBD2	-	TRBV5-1	TGCGCCAGCAGCTTGGGTCGGCCTAGCGGGAGTTTAGACATTCAGTACTTC	CASSLGRPSGSLDIQYF
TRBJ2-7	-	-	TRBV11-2	TGTGCCAGCAGCTTCGGGACGGGCGCCTACGAGCAGTACTTC	CASSFGTGAYEQYF
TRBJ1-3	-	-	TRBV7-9	TGTGCCAGCAGCCCCCGTTGGGGGCAAAGCTCTGGAAACACCATATATTTT	CASSPRWGQSSGNTIYF
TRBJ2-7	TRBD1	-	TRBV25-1	TGTGCCAGCAGTGATGGGCCAGGGGGTTACCCCGAGCAGTACTTC	CASSDGPGGYPEQYF
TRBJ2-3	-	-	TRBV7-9	TGTGCCAGCAGCTCCTCACGGTTACCAGATACGCAGTATTTT	CASSSSRLPDTQYF
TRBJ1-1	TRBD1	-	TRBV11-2	TGTGCCAGCAGCTCGCCTTCAAGGGGGCACGGACAGAAAGCTTTCTTT	CASSSPSRGHGQKAFF
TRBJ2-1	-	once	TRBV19	TGTGCCAGTAGTATCCCAGGGGTGGCCAATGAGCAGTTCTTC	CASSIPGVANEQFF
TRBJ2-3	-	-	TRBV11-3	TGTGCCAGCAGCTCCGGGGTTGGGGCGGCCCCCCGGTCGGATACGCAGTATTTT	CASSSGVGAAPRSDTQYF
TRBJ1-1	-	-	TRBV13	TGTGCCAGCAGCTTAGTTCAGGGGAGGGTAGCTTTCTTT	CASSLVQGRVAFF
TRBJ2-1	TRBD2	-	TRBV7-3	TGTGCCAGCAGCTTAAAGACTAGCGGGAGAAGCGATGAGCAGTTCTTC	CASSLKTSGRSDEQFF
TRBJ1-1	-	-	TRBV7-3	TGTGCCAGCAGCTCAGGAACTTGGAGCACTGAAGCTTTCTTT	CASSSGTWSTEAFF
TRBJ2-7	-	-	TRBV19	TGTGCCACTGTGCAGAGGAAGATGGTCTACGAGCAGTACTTC	CATVQRKMVYEQYF
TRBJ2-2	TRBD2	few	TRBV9	TGTGCCAGCAGCGTTCGCCTAGCGGAGAACACCGGGGAGCTGTTTTTT	CASSVRLAENTGELFF
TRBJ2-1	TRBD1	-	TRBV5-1	TGCGCCAGCAGCTTGTTACAGGGGAACTACAATGAGCAGTTCTTC	CASSLLQGNYNEQFF
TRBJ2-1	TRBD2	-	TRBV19	TGTGCCAGTAGTATAGGGCGGCTAGCGGGAGGATCGAGCTCCTACAATGAGCAGTTCTTC	CASSIGRLAGGSSSYNEQFF
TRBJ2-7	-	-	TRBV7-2	TGTGCCAGCAGCTTAGACCCGACAGCGTCCTACGAGCAGTACTTC	CASSLDPTASYEQYF
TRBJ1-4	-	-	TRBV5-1	TGCGCCAGCAGCTCACAGGGTTCGGGGGAAAAACTGTTTTTT	CASSSQGSGEKLFF
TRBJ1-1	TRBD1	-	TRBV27	TGTGCCAGCAGATTTGGAGAGGGGGCCTCTGAAGCTTTCTTT	CASRFGEGASEAFF
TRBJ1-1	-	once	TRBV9	TGTGCCAGCAGCGCAACAGGGAACACTGAAGCTTTCTTT	CASSATGNTEAFF
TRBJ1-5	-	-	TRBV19	TGTGCCAGTCAACAGGGATCATCAGGACAGCCCCAGCATTTT	CASQQGSSGQPQHF
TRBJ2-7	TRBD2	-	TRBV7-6	TGTGCCAGCAGCTTAGCGCCCCTAGCGGGAGTGGGTGAGCAGTACTTC	CASSLAPLAGVGEQYF
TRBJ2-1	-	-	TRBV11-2	TGTGCCAGCAGCTTCGTGCTAGCGTACAATGAGCAGTTCTTC	CASSFVLAYNEQFF
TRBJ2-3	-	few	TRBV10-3	TGTGCCATCAGTGATGTGGCAGGGGCCACAGATACGCAGTATTTT	CAISDVAGATDTQYF